This is a list of T cell receptor beta chains from one sample in a study of T-cell reconstitution after alpha-beta-depleted transplantation in children. One entry per CDR3 protein results from TCRdb running MiXCR on the PCR reads. The sample has 580,000 or so distinct CDR3 sequences, 23% seen once. The material was PBMCs, mostly from graft donor cells, obtained 360 days after TCRalphabeta/CD19-depleted stem cell transplant. The receptors here all came from a boy under two years old who had a stem cell transplant for acute myeloid leukemia, so the T cells may come from the graft donor. Both conserved end residues are part of each CDR3. D genes are given only for firm matches. Rows may omit the clone size; those that give it use once, few, many or a size class.

CASRLPGTDNSPLHF	TGCGCCAGCAGGTTACCCGGGACAGATAATTCACCCCTCCACTTT	TRBD1	many	TRBJ1-6	TRBV5-1
CAWSGGHRGGYGYTF	TGTGCCTGGAGTGGTGGCCATCGGGGAGGATATGGCTACACCTTC	-	-	TRBJ1-2	TRBV30
CASSSTGTAGDEQFF	TGTGCCAGCAGCTCAACCGGGACAGCAGGAGATGAGCAGTTCTTC	TRBD1	few	TRBJ2-1	TRBV7-9
CAWSWDRGNYEQYF	TGTGCCTGGAGTTGGGACAGGGGAAACTACGAGCAGTACTTC	TRBD1	few	TRBJ2-7	TRBV30
CASSSPGRTEAFF	TGTGCCAGCAGTTCCCCAGGCCGGACTGAAGCTTTCTTT	-	few	TRBJ1-1	TRBV12-3/TRBV12-4
CSATLFNGYGYTF	TGCAGCGCCACCCTTTTTAACGGCTATGGCTACACCTTC	-	-	TRBJ1-2	TRBV29-1
CATSLTGPDRLGPEAFF	TGTGCCACCAGCCTCACTGGCCCAGACAGGCTTGGACCTGAAGCTTTCTTT	-	-	TRBJ1-1	TRBV15
CASSFLGGGATRYEQYF	TGTGCCAGCAGTTTTTTGGGGGGCGGGGCAACCCGGTACGAGCAGTACTTC	-	few	TRBJ2-7	TRBV12-3/TRBV12-4
CASSPGTGGDTEAFF	TGTGCCAGCAGTCCCGGGACAGGGGGGGACACTGAAGCTTTCTTT	TRBD1	-	TRBJ1-1	TRBV28
CSARLRGSYNSPLHF	TGCAGTGCCAGACTTCGGGGGTCCTATAATTCACCCCTCCACTTT	-	-	TRBJ1-6	TRBV20-1
CASSLEDWGYYGYTF	TGTGCCAGCAGTTTAGAAGATTGGGGGTACTATGGCTACACCTTC	-	-	TRBJ1-2	TRBV12-3/TRBV12-4
CASSGLIVVPSGGQFF	TGTGCCAGCAGCGGACTCATCGTTGTACCCTCCGGGGGGCAGTTCTTC	-	few	TRBJ2-1	TRBV21-1
CAISEWEVSYNEQFF	TGTGCCATCAGTGAATGGGAGGTCTCCTACAATGAGCAGTTCTTC	-	-	TRBJ2-1	TRBV10-3
CAIRDDRETEAFF	TGTGCCATCAGGGATGACAGGGAAACTGAAGCTTTCTTT	TRBD1	-	TRBJ1-1	TRBV10-3
CASSLRGVPSTDTQYF	TGTGCCAGCAGCTTGCGCGGCGTGCCTAGCACAGATACGCAGTATTTT	-	-	TRBJ2-3	TRBV11-2